This T cell receptor (beta chain) was sequenced during a study of T-cell memory formation after mild COVID-19. As for the study in general: Largely, TCR clusters stayed within a single donor. General study results and limits: That cross-reactive memory joined was suggested by some responding clones appearing in pre-infection memory. Contracting CD4+ clones lay largely in CM and EM, with CD8+ ones residing in EMRA.

A single record per CDR3 protein comes from TCRdb applying MiXCR to the 5' RACE reads. The data show around 510,000 distinct CDR3 sequences, 20% to 25% seen once. The germline V and J ends were trimmed by 2 bases and 4 bases, with 8 bases remaining between them. Per germline, CDR1 MNHEY and CDR2 SMNVEV (reference sequence). This CDR3 spans 14 amino acids. In regard to this clonotype: Its antigen is as yet unknown.

This clonotype was sampled from an adult woman who had mild COVID-19 (a few samples of this study predate the infection). Cell type and time point are not known. Sequencing was carried out using PBMCs or a T cell subset sorted from them (not recorded which). The chain joins TRBV27 to TRBJ2-2; the D is unclear. The CDR3, as DNA: TGTGCCAGCAGTTTAGTCCGGACCACCGGGGAGCTGTTTTTT. It translates to CASSLVRTTGELFF.